Presented here are 21 T cell receptor beta chains from one specimen sequenced in a study of blood T cell repertoires in COVID-19. Measured with immunoSEQ multiplex PCR; TCRdb has only the in-frame clones, and not every one. There are roughly 120,000 clones in the sample; approximately 81% occur only once, and under 5% lies in the top ten. Sequenced material: peripheral blood. The receptor source for this set is a woman of 80 years or more with acute or convalescent COVID-19.

CDR3 loop: CASSKDRVNTEAFF. CDR3 nucleotide sequence: TGTGCCAGCAGCAAGGACAGGGTGAACACTGAAGCTTTCTTT. This sequence joins TRBV7-2 and TRBJ1-1; 8 bases line up with TRBD1. V trimming: 5 bases; J trimming: 0 bases; junction bases outside the gene matches: 2. CDR1 and CDR2 (germline): SGHTA, FQGNSA. The CDR3 length is 14 residues.

The V and J genes are TRBV3-1 (or the pseudogene TRBV3-2) and TRBJ2-5, with D maybe TRBD2 (6 bases). Germline loops: CDR1 LGHDT, CDR2 YNNKEL (reference sequence). Trimming removed 4 bases from V and 5 bases from J, with 17 bases in between. The length of the CDR3 is 15 residues. CDR3 protein: CASSLWDEEGETQYF. The CDR3 bases are TGTGCCAGCAGCCTCTGGGACGAGGAGGGGGAGACCCAGTACTTC.

In this sample, this clone turned up a few times. The V gene is TRBV19, the J gene TRBJ1-6; the D gene is possibly TRBD1 (5 bases). The CDR3 loop spans 15 amino acids. The V end lost 3 bases, the J end lost 7 bases, and 13 bases lay between the germline ends. Germline-derived CDR1 and CDR2 are LNHDA and SQIVND (reference sequence). The CDR3 loop reads CASSMQGTRNSPLHF. In nucleotides, the CDR3 is TGTGCCAGTAGTATGCAGGGTACTCGCAATTCACCCCTCCACTTT.

The chain employs TRBV10-2 and TRBJ2-1; 7 positions match TRBD1. Germline CDR1 and CDR2: WSHSY and SAAADI. The CDR3 runs to 14 residues. V lost 7 bases and J lost 8; bases outside the gene matches: 11. The CDR3 spells CASTFTGVTHEQFF. For the CDR3, the DNA is TGCGCCAGCACATTCACAGGGGTGACCCATGAGCAGTTCTTC.

The chain recombines TRBV19 with TRBJ1-5; D unresolved. Germline V gene sequence: CDR1 LNHDA, CDR2 SQIVND (reference sequence). This CDR3 contains 14 residues. The V gene lost 3 bases and the J gene lost 4 bases, with 10 bases spanning the gap. The CDR3 DNA follows: TGTGCCAGTAGTATCGGGAATCAGAATCAGCCCCAGCATTTT. The encoded protein is CASSIGNQNQPQHF. The full variable domain, its missing parts supplied by reference TRBV19 and TRBJ1-5, is DGGITQSPKYLFRKEGQNVTLSCEQNLNHDAMYWYRQDPGQGLRLIYYSQIVNDFQKGDIAEGYSVSREKKESFPLTVTSAQKNPTAFYLCASSIGNQNQPQHFGDGTRLSIL.

The chain employs TRBV28 and TRBJ1-2; no clear D gene. Between the trimmed V and J ends, which lost 6 bases and 3 bases, there was a span of 11 bases. The CDR3 consists of 13 residues. The germline gives CDR1 MDHEN, CDR2 SYDVKM. CDR3 DNA sequence: TGTGCCAGCAGCCCCATCGGGGACTATGGCTACACCTTC. Amino acid sequence: CASSPIGDYGYTF.

This sequence joins TRBV9 and TRBJ1-4; D gene uncertain. Per germline, CDR1 SGDLS and CDR2 YYNGEE. V was cut by 4 bases and J by 5 bases, with 12 bases left in between. The CDR3 runs 14 residues. CDR3 protein: CASSRDGVNEKLFF. The CDR3 coding sequence is TGTGCCAGCAGCCGGGATGGGGTAAATGAAAAACTGTTTTTT.

This chain joins TRBV5-1 and TRBJ1-3, with D unresolved. The CDR3 has 16 residues. The germline CDR1 and CDR2 sequences are SGHRS and YFSETQ. Trimming pared 0 bases from V and 2 bases from J, leaving 12 bases between. CDR3 nucleotides: TGCGCCAGCAGCTTGGGCGCGCCTGCCCCTGGAAACACCATATATTTT. Translating gives CASSLGAPAPGNTIYF.

This chain uses TRBV6-1 with TRBJ1-1, with 7 bases fitting TRBD1. Germline CDR1 MNHNS, CDR2 SASEGT. V shed 4 bases, J shed 7 bases, and the junction held 18 bases outside the gene matches. The CDR3 contains 17 residues. The CDR3: CASSGGAPGQPYFEAFF. The DNA for the CDR3 is TGTGCCAGCAGTGGTGGGGCGCCGGGACAGCCTTATTTTGAAGCTTTCTTT.

The chain couples TRBV30 to TRBJ1-2; 8 bases align to TRBD1. Germline CDR1 reads GTSNPN; CDR2 reads SVGIG (reference sequence). Trimming cost V 7 bases and J 4 bases; bases outside gene matches: 8. This CDR3 is built from 13 residues. CDR3 protein: CAFQGQGSYGYTF. The DNA of the CDR3 is TGTGCCTTCCAAGGACAGGGATCCTATGGCTACACCTTC. Using reference TRBV30 and TRBJ1-2 for the parts outside the CDR3, the full variable domain is SQTIHQWPATLVQPVGSPLSLECTVEGTSNPNLYWYRQAAGRGLQLLFYSVGIGQISSEVPQNLSASRPQDRQFILSSKKLLLSDSGFYLCAFQGQGSYGYTFGSGTRLTVV.

This chain's CDR3 is CASRAGESSYNEQFF. The CDR3 DNA is TGTGCCAGCAGGGCGGGCGAGAGCTCCTACAATGAGCAGTTCTTC. The V and J genes are TRBV9 and TRBJ2-1, with a tentative D call TRBD2 (5 bases). The CDR3 spans 15 residues. Trimming left V 5 bases short and J 0 bases short, with 12 bases between. Germline V gene data show CDR1 as SGDLS and CDR2 as YYNGEE.

The gene calls are TRBV9 and TRBJ1-6, with D possibly matching TRBD1 (5 bases). This CDR3 has 15 residues. Per germline, CDR1 SGDLS and CDR2 YYNGEE. The ends were cut back, 4 bases at V and 8 bases at J, with 16 bases in the middle. This CDR3 reads CASSISGLPDSPLHF. The CDR3 DNA reads as TGTGCCAGCAGCATATCGGGACTCCCGGATTCACCCCTCCACTTT.

The J gene is TRBJ1-2, the V gene TRBV11-2; D unclear. Trimming stripped 4 bases from V and 1 base from J, with 19 bases between. The germline V gene encodes CDR1 SGHAT and CDR2 FQNNGV. The CDR3 is 17 residues long. This CDR3 reads CASSSPTLGPFNYGYTF. CDR3 bases: TGTGCCAGCAGCTCCCCGACACTTGGCCCTTTTAACTATGGCTACACCTTC.

A single count supports this clone. The rearrangement uses TRBV7-6 and TRBJ2-5; TRBD1 matches 7 bases. The CDR3 spans 15 residues. V trimming: 5 bases; J trimming: 9 bases; junction bases outside the gene matches: 15. CDR1 is SGHVS and CDR2 is FNYEAQ in the germline V gene. The CDR3 loop is CASSPQGQTMSAQYF. CDR3 sequence (DNA): TGTGCCAGCAGCCCCCAGGGACAGACTATGTCGGCCCAGTACTTC.

The chain uses TRBV5-1 and TRBJ2-1; 9 bases are a match to TRBD2. V trimming: 4 bases; J trimming: 7 bases; junction bases outside the gene matches: 9. CDR3 length: 15 residues. Germline-derived CDR1 and CDR2 are SGHRS and YFSETQ. CDR3 in amino acids: CASSPRTSDRNEQFF. DNA for the CDR3: TGCGCCAGCAGCCCTCGGACTAGCGATAGGAATGAGCAGTTCTTC. Full variable domain (rest looked up from reference TRBV5-1 and TRBJ2-1): KAGVTQTPRYLIKTRGQQVTLSCSPISGHRSVSWYQQTPGQGLQFLFEYFSETQRNKGNFPGRFSGRQFSNSRSEMNVSTLELGDSALYLCASSPRTSDRNEQFFGPGTRLTVL.

This chain links TRBV30 with TRBJ2-2, with D possibly TRBD2 on 5 matching bases. Trimming took 4 bases from V and 7 from J, leaving 10 bases between them. The CDR3 consists of 12 residues. Germline CDR1 GTSNPN, CDR2 SVGIG (reference sequence). CDR3 coding DNA: TGTGCCTGGAAACTAGACATCGGGGAGCTGTTTTTT. It translates to CAWKLDIGELFF. Combining the CDR3 with reference TRBV30 and TRBJ2-2 gives the whole variable domain SQTIHQWPATLVQPVGSPLSLECTVEGTSNPNLYWYRQAAGRGLQLLFYSVGIGQISSEVPQNLSASRPQDRQFILSSKKLLLSDSGFYLCAWKLDIGELFFGEGSRLTVL.

This clone has only a few counts. The chain couples TRBV5-1 to TRBJ2-1; D perhaps matches TRBD1 (6 bases). CDR3 length: 14 residues. CDR1 and CDR2 (germline): SGHRS, YFSETQ. V was pared by 4 bases and J by 7 bases, with 15 bases between. This chain's CDR3 is CASSPPTGWNEQFF. The CDR3 DNA follows: TGCGCCAGCAGCCCGCCGACAGGATGGAATGAGCAGTTCTTC. The full variable domain, completed using reference TRBV5-1 and TRBJ2-1, is KAGVTQTPRYLIKTRGQQVTLSCSPISGHRSVSWYQQTPGQGLQFLFEYFSETQRNKGNFPGRFSGRQFSNSRSEMNVSTLELGDSALYLCASSPPTGWNEQFFGPGTRLTVL.

This clone was seen once. The chain employs TRBV30 and TRBJ2-1, with 9 bases that match TRBD2. V dropped 4 bases and J dropped 8; count of bases not matched to a gene: 9. The V gene's germline CDR1 is GTSNPN and CDR2 SVGIG (reference sequence). CDR3 length: 14 amino acids. The CDR3 nucleotides are TGTGCCTGGACTGCGGCGGGAGGGACGGATGAGCAGTTCTTC. This encodes CAWTAAGGTDEQFF.

The chain combines TRBV24-1 with TRBJ1-1; TRBD1 agrees at 8 bases. Looked up from germline, CDR1 is KGHDR and CDR2 is SFDVKD. V shed 4 bases, J shed 0 bases, and the junction held 12 bases outside the gene matches. The CDR3 spans 18 residues. The CDR3 region is CATSDRDRLTRMNTEAFF. The CDR3 region has the DNA TGTGCCACCAGTGACAGGGACAGGCTAACTCGGATGAACACTGAAGCTTTCTTT.

V and J are TRBV6-5 and TRBJ1-1, with D unclear. The CDR3 extends over 14 amino acids. Trimming left V 2 bases short and J 3 bases short, with 10 bases between. Germline CDR1 reads MNHEY; CDR2 reads SVGAGI. In nucleotides, the CDR3 is TGTGCCAGCAGTTACCGAGGCGGGTACACTGAAGCTTTCTTT. Translation gives CASSYRGGYTEAFF.

The chain recombines TRBV30 with TRBJ1-2, with a tentative D call TRBD1 (6 bases). Germline CDR1 is GTSNPN and CDR2 is SVGIG (reference sequence). The CDR3 extends over 14 amino acids. Trimming took 5 bases from V and 8 from J, leaving 21 bases between them. CDR3 nucleotide sequence: TGTGCCTGGGGCCCGGGACAACCTTTAAGCGGCTACACCTTC. This translates into CAWGPGQPLSGYTF.